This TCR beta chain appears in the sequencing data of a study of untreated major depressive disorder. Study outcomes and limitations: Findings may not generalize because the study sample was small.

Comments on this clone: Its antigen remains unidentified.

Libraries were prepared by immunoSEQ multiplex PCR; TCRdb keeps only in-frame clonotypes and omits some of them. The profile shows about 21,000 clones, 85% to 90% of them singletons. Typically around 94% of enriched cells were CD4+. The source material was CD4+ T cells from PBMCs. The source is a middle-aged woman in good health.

CDR3 amino acids: CASSLGLAGASQETQYF. The CDR3 DNA reads as TGCGCCAGCAGCCTGGGACTAGCGGGGGCCTCACAAGAGACCCAGTACTTC. The rearrangement joins TRBV5-1 to TRBJ2-5, with 14 positions matching TRBD2. Germline V CDR1 and CDR2: SGHRS, YFSETQ. This CDR3 is 17 amino acids long. V was clipped by 4 bases and J by 2 bases; unmatched bases: 7.